This T cell receptor (beta chain) was profiled in a study of blood T cell repertoires in COVID-19. The CDR3 loop spans 15 amino acids. Trimming took off 1 base at V and 1 base at J, with 10 bases between the two ends. Germline lookup yields CDR1 LGHNA and CDR2 YSLEER. Assay: immunoSEQ multiplex PCR; the TCRdb copy retains only in-frame clones and omits some. Of 160,000 or so clones listed, 75% to 85% are singletons. This rearrangement joins TRBV4-3 to TRBJ1-2; D gene ambiguous. The receptor was isolated from a man aged 60 to 75 with acute or convalescent COVID-19. The sequenced sample was peripheral blood. CDR3 amino acids: CASSQAGRDNYGYTF. DNA for the CDR3: TGCGCCAGCAGCCAAGCTGGGAGGGATAACTATGGCTACACCTTC.